These 17 T cell receptor beta chains came from one sample sequenced in a study of read filtering for tumor transcriptome and immune sequencing. Molecular barcoded adaptors covering alpha/delta and beta/gamma chains were used on approximately 400 ng RNA. TCRdb analysed the reads with MiXCR anew, one entry per CDR3 protein. The sample gives around 25,000 distinct CDR3 sequences, under 25% of which show up once; 40% to 55% is in the top ten. Sequencing was performed on a population of CD138-negative cells sorted from bone marrow. The receptors come from a donor at least 40 years old with multiple myeloma.

This clonotype was seen at least ten times. The chain couples TRBV20-1 to TRBJ2-5; 10 nucleotides align to TRBD1. With V trimmed by 1 base and J by 5 bases, 4 bases remained unmatched. The CDR3 length is 14 residues. The germline CDR1 and CDR2 sequences are DFQATT and SNEGSKA (reference sequence). CDR3 residues: CSARGQGAVETQYF. DNA of the CDR3: TGCAGTGCTAGAGGACAGGGGGCGGTTGAGACCCAGTACTTC.

The V call is TRBV27, the J call TRBJ1-2, with TRBD1 as a possible D gene (6 bases). The germline V gene encodes CDR1 MNHEY and CDR2 SMNVEV (reference sequence). This CDR3 comprises 15 residues. V was clipped by 1 base and J by 1 base, with 10 bases between them. CDR3 sequence: CASSLFAGVNYGYTF. Here the CDR3 DNA reads TGTGCCAGCAGTTTATTCGCAGGGGTTAACTATGGCTACACCTTC.

The chain joins TRBV3-1 to TRBJ2-5; 9 nucleotides line up with TRBD2. Unmatched junction bases numbered 9, after V lost 0 bases and J lost 4 bases. There are 17 residues in the CDR3. CDR1 is LGHDT, CDR2 YNNKEL, per germline (reference sequence). This CDR3 reads CASSQDRGGGAPETQYF. The CDR3 DNA reads as TGTGCCAGCAGCCAAGATCGTGGCGGGGGGGCTCCAGAGACCCAGTACTTC.

This clonotype was seen many times. The gene calls are TRBV4-2 and TRBJ2-3, with 7 bases identical to TRBD2. The V segment lost 3 bases and the J segment 9 bases; nucleotides outside the gene matches: 9. The CDR3 totals 14 residues. Germline V lookup: CDR1 LGHNA, CDR2 YNFKEQ. The CDR3 reads CASSQGLAGQTQYF. CDR3 DNA sequence: TGTGCCAGCAGCCAGGGTTTAGCGGGTCAAACGCAGTATTTT.

This clonotype was seen repeatedly, ten times or more. The gene calls are TRBV7-2 and TRBJ2-5, with TRBD1 identical over 8 bases. Germline assignment: CDR1 SGHTA and CDR2 FQGNSA. V gave up 6 bases and J gave up 5 bases; unmatched junction bases: 5. The CDR3 has 13 residues. The CDR3 sequence: CASRNQGAETQYF. CDR3 nucleotide sequence: TGTGCCAGCAGGAATCAGGGGGCCGAGACCCAGTACTTC.

In its sample, this clonotype was seen a few times. The chain links TRBV19 to TRBJ2-5; a possible D gene is TRBD1 (6 bases). V lost 4 bases and J 6 bases, leaving 15 bases between the germline ends. This CDR3 comprises 14 residues. Germline CDR1 and CDR2: LNHDA and SQIVND (reference sequence). Here the CDR3 DNA reads TGTGCCAGTAGTAGGACGGACAGTGCGAAGACCCAGTACTTC. It is translated as CASSRTDSAKTQYF. Full variable domain (rest looked up from reference TRBV19 and TRBJ2-5): DGGITQSPKYLFRKEGQNVTLSCEQNLNHDAMYWYRQDPGQGLRLIYYSQIVNDFQKGDIAEGYSVSREKKESFPLTVTSAQKNPTAFYLCASSRTDSAKTQYFGPGTRLLVL.

The chain employs TRBV20-1 and TRBJ2-1, with 16 bases lining up with TRBD2. The CDR3 extends over 16 amino acids. V shed 5 bases, J shed 9 bases, and the junction held 10 bases outside the gene matches. CDR1 and CDR2 from the germline V gene are DFQATT and SNEGSKA (reference sequence). The CDR3 DNA sequence: TGCAGTGCTCCTCCGGGACTAGCGGGGGGGCCAAGTGAGCAGTTCTTC. Amino acids: CSAPPGLAGGPSEQFF.

The sample holds many counts of this clonotype. The chain joins TRBV29-1 to TRBJ1-1, with D unresolved. Germline CDR1 SQVTM, CDR2 ANQGSEA. The CDR3 is 11 amino acids. V lost 5 bases and J lost 0, with 4 bases in between. The CDR3 coding sequence is TGCAGCGTTCTGTTGAACACTGAAGCTTTCTTT. Translated: CSVLLNTEAFF.

This clonotype was recorded many times. CDR3 DNA sequence: TGTGCCAGCAGCTGGGGGGGCACAGATACGCAGTATTTT. Amino acid sequence: CASSWGGTDTQYF. The chain carries TRBV7-3 and TRBJ2-3; possible D gene TRBD2, 6 bases. This CDR3 is built from 13 residues. Trimming took 4 bases from V and 1 from J, leaving 6 bases between them. Germline V lookup: CDR1 SGHTA, CDR2 FQGTGA. The variable domain in full, with the rest retrieved from reference TRBV7-3 and TRBJ2-3, is GAGVSQTPSNKVTEKGKYVELRCDPISGHTALYWYRQSLGQGPEFLIYFQGTGAADDSGLPNDRFFAVRPEGSVSTLKIQRTERGDSAVYLCASSWGGTDTQYFGPGTRLTVL.

This clonotype was detected ten times or more. The gene calls are TRBV7-2 and TRBJ2-1; 7 bases line up with TRBD1. The CDR3 covers 14 residues. V lost 5 bases and J lost 9; bases outside the gene matches: 10. Germline values: CDR1 SGHTA, CDR2 FQGNSA. The CDR3 DNA is TGTGCCAGCAGCCCTAGACAGGGTAAGGCTGAGCAGTTCTTC. Protein sequence: CASSPRQGKAEQFF.

The chain combines TRBV7-2 with TRBJ2-2; D uncertain. Trimming took off 6 bases at V and 3 bases at J, with 5 bases between the two ends. The germline V gene encodes CDR1 SGHTA and CDR2 FQGNSA. The length of the CDR3 is 12 residues. The CDR3 DNA reads TGTGCCAGCAGTCAGGACACCGGGGAGCTGTTTTTT. Its protein is CASSQDTGELFF.

The chain joins TRBV7-9 to TRBJ1-3; D is undetermined. Trimming took 4 bases from V and 0 from J, leaving 10 bases between them. Germline assignment: CDR1 SEHNR and CDR2 FQNEAQ (reference sequence). The CDR3 runs 15 residues. CDR3 nucleotides: TGTGCCAGCAGCTCCCGGGGATTCTCTGGAAACACCATATATTTT. Protein sequence: CASSSRGFSGNTIYF.

On this clonotype: Germline is not matched at one junction end, which may reflect a read error. The chain uses TRBV14 and TRBJ2-1; D remains ambiguous. CDR3 size: 12 residues. The germline CDR1 and CDR2 sequences are SGHDN and FVKESK. CDR3 in DNA: TGTGGCAGCAGCCAAGAGTTTGGTAAGCAGTTCTTC. It codes for CGSSQEFGKQFF.

The sample holds many counts of this clonotype. The chain has TRBV14 and TRBJ2-7; maybe TRBD2 (5 bases). Germline-derived CDR1 and CDR2 are SGHDN and FVKESK. This CDR3 is built from 14 residues. V dropped 4 bases and J dropped 2 bases, with 12 bases sitting between them. CDR3 nucleotides: TGTGCCAGCAGCCCGAGGGAGTCCGCCTACGAGCAGTACTTC. This sequence encodes CASSPRESAYEQYF.

Concerning this clonotype: A much larger clone lies a single base off, so this may be a read error. The V gene is TRBV20-1, the J gene TRBJ1-1; D not certain. The CDR3 is 11 amino acids. The germline V gene has CDR1 DFQATT and CDR2 SNEGSKA (reference sequence). The CDR3 loop is CCAVENTEAFF. The CDR3 nucleotides read TGCTGTGCTGTCGAGAACACTGAAGCTTTCTTT.

This clonotype came up a few times. The chain links TRBV25-1 to TRBJ2-7; 10 nucleotides align to TRBD1. CDR1 and CDR2 from the germline V gene are MGHDK and SYGVNS. The CDR3 is 13 residues long. The trim removed 6 bases at V and 6 bases at J, leaving 5 bases unmatched. The CDR3 loop reads CASSATGGSEQYF. CDR3 sequence (DNA): TGTGCCAGCAGCGCGACAGGGGGCTCCGAGCAGTACTTC.

V usage is TRBV20-1 and J usage is TRBJ2-3; D is perhaps TRBD1 (6 bases). The V gene lost 3 bases and the J gene lost 4 bases, with 11 bases spanning the gap. Germline CDR1 is DFQATT and CDR2 is SNEGSKA (reference sequence). CDR3 length: 13 residues. In DNA form, the CDR3 reads TGCAGTGCTAGTAGGGGGTTGGCAGATACGCAGTATTTT. Translated, it gives CSASRGLADTQYF.